This TCR beta chain was documented in a study of CD8 T cells in Susac syndrome. This CDR3 is built from 15 residues. J lost 3 bases, V lost 5 bases, and 5 bases had no gene match. The germline CDR1 and CDR2 sequences are MNHEY and SVGAGI. Reverse transcription of roughly 0.5 to 1 ug RNA used random hexamers. Each CDR3 protein gets one entry after TCRdb re-called the immunoSEQ multiplex PCR reads with MiXCR. This sample has 300,000 to 350,000 distinct CDR3 sequences, with around 90% found just once. The origin of this receptor is a human donor with multiple sclerosis. The J gene is TRBJ2-7, the V gene TRBV6-5, with 12 bases that match TRBD2. Sequencing was performed on CD4+ T cells from PBMCs. In nucleotides, the CDR3 is TGTGCCAGCAGTCTGACTAGCGGGAGAGGCTACGAGCAGTACTTC. This gives the protein CASSLTSGRGYEQYF.